The 23 T cell receptor beta chains below come from one sample, sequenced in a study of blood T cell repertoires in COVID-19 (dated by TCRdb to about 2020). The library was produced with the immunoSEQ multiplex PCR assay. The table was pulled from immuneACCESS by TCRdb, which kept in-frame rearrangements only. Such tables lose some clones; where checked, under half of the loss comes from unresolved V genes, and the rest has no known cause. The sample table contains over 130,000 clones; only one count was recorded for about 87% of them. Clones ranked in the top ten supply roughly 4% of the sample. The sample was PBMCs or T cells enriched from blood (not recorded which). These receptors were obtained from a man in his fifties or sixties in a cohort exposed to, infected with or recovered from COVID-19 (not recorded which).

The chain has TRBV27 and TRBJ2-7; D is perhaps TRBD2 (6 bases). From germline, CDR1 is MNHEY and CDR2 SMNVEV (reference sequence). CDR3 length: 15 amino acids. The V gene lost 5 bases and the J gene lost 7 bases, with 21 bases spanning the gap. The CDR3, as DNA: TGTGCCAGCAGTACGTCACGGACGGGGGTTTGGGAGCAGTACTTC. As protein: CASSTSRTGVWEQYF.

The chain links TRBV5-6 to TRBJ2-7, with TRBD1 identical over 8 bases. This CDR3 spans 14 amino acids. Germline values: CDR1 SGHDT, CDR2 YYEEEE. Trimming took 3 bases from V and 2 from J; bases not matched to a gene: 4. In DNA form, the CDR3 reads TGTGCCAGCAGCTCGATGACAGGGGCCTACGAGCAGTACTTC. The encoded protein is CASSSMTGAYEQYF.

This chain joins TRBV7-2 and TRBJ2-5; no reliable D call. This CDR3 has 13 amino acids. Trimming stripped 2 bases from V and 1 base from J, with 5 bases between. Germline assignment: CDR1 SGHTA and CDR2 FQGNSA. The CDR3 bases are TGTGCCAGCAGCTTAAACAGCCAAGAGACCCAGTACTTC. This gives the protein CASSLNSQETQYF. The full variable domain, its missing parts supplied by reference TRBV7-2 and TRBJ2-5, is GAGVSQSPSNKVTEKGKDVELRCDPISGHTALYWYRQSLGQGLEFLIYFQGNSAPDKSGLPSDRFSAERTGGSVSTLTIQRTQQEDSAVYLCASSLNSQETQYFGPGTRLLVL.

The chain has TRBV27 and TRBJ2-5, with TRBD2 matching 11 bases. This CDR3 has 18 amino acids. Germline-derived CDR1 and CDR2 are MNHEY and SMNVEV (reference sequence). J gave up 1 base and V 6 bases, and 13 bases lay outside the gene matches. CDR3 in amino acids: CASSLRIAGGPSQETQYF. The CDR3 coding sequence is TGTGCCAGCAGCCTTCGCATAGCGGGAGGGCCCTCCCAAGAGACCCAGTACTTC.

The chain combines TRBV12-5 with TRBJ1-1; D unclear. From germline, CDR1 is LGHNT and CDR2 FRNRAP. V was clipped by 4 bases and J by 6 bases, with 12 bases between them. CDR3 size: 13 residues. DNA for the CDR3: TGTGCTAGTGGTTCCGGGATAGAAGCTGAAGCTTTCTTT. Protein sequence: CASGSGIEAEAFF. Supplemented by reference TRBV12-5 and TRBJ1-1, the full variable domain reads DARVTQTPRHKVTEMGQEVTMRCQPILGHNTVFWYRQTMMQGLELLAYFRNRAPLDDSGMPKDRFSAEMPDATLATLKIQPSEPRDSAVYFCASGSGIEAEAFFGQGTRLTVV.

The V and J genes are TRBV5-1 and TRBJ2-1; 7 bases agree with TRBD2. The CDR3 totals 16 residues. V trimming: 4 bases; J trimming: 2 bases; junction bases outside the gene matches: 9. Per germline, CDR1 SGHRS and CDR2 YFSETQ. The CDR3 region has the DNA TGCGCCAGCAGCCTGCTCCTAGCGGTCCCCTACAATGAGCAGTTCTTC. Protein: CASSLLLAVPYNEQFF.

This sequence joins TRBV30 and TRBJ1-3, with D possibly TRBD1 on 6 matching bases. V lost 3 bases and J 0 bases, leaving 12 bases between the germline ends. The CDR3 runs to 15 residues. Germline-derived CDR1 and CDR2 are GTSNPN and SVGIG (reference sequence). CDR3 residues: CAWRPQGISGNTIYF. The CDR3 nucleotides are TGTGCCTGGAGACCACAGGGCATCTCTGGAAACACCATATATTTT.

The chain employs TRBV7-2 and TRBJ1-6; D unclear. Germline assignment: CDR1 SGHTA and CDR2 FQGNSA. The V gene lost 2 bases and the J gene lost 7 bases, with 15 bases spanning the gap. The CDR3 contains 16 residues. CDR3 DNA: TGTGCCAGCAGCTTATTCTGGGGAGGTTCAAATTCACCCCTCCACTTT. The encoded protein is CASSLFWGGSNSPLHF.

This chain uses TRBV9 with TRBJ2-1; 10 nucleotides agree with TRBD2. The CDR3 loop spans 17 amino acids. Germline values: CDR1 SGDLS, CDR2 YYNGEE. V shed 0 bases, J shed 5 bases, and the junction held 8 bases outside the gene matches. The CDR3 region is CASSVDLSGRINNEQFF. The CDR3 DNA reads as TGTGCCAGCAGCGTAGACCTTAGCGGGAGGATAAACAATGAGCAGTTCTTC. Using reference TRBV9 and TRBJ2-1 for the parts outside the CDR3, the full variable domain is DSGVTQTPKHLITATGQRVTLRCSPRSGDLSVYWYQQSLDQGLQFLIQYYNGEERAKGNILERFSAQQFPDLHSELNLSSLELGDSALYFCASSVDLSGRINNEQFFGPGTRLTVL.

The chain employs TRBV7-2 and TRBJ2-7; the D gene is possibly TRBD2 (5 bases). Germline V gene data show CDR1 as SGHTA and CDR2 as FQGNSA. The CDR3 is made up of 16 amino acids. V lost 5 bases and J lost 6, with 23 bases in between. The CDR3 DNA reads as TGTGCCAGCAGCCTTGGACGGGGTTCTTTTCAGTCCGAGCAGTACTTC. Amino acids: CASSLGRGSFQSEQYF.

A word on this clone: The same CDR3 can be traced to other DNA sequences in this sample. The rearrangement uses TRBV6-5 and TRBJ2-3; D is uncertain. CDR3 size: 14 residues. Trimming took off 2 bases at V and 2 bases at J, with 8 bases between the two ends. Germline V gene data show CDR1 as MNHEY and CDR2 as SVGAGI. This CDR3 reads CASSYGQNTDTQYF. DNA of the CDR3: TGTGCCAGCAGTTACGGCCAGAACACAGATACGCAGTATTTT.

The V and J genes are TRBV7-3 and TRBJ1-1, with a weak D call TRBD1 (6 bases). Germline V gene sequence: CDR1 SGHTA, CDR2 FQGTGA. The CDR3 consists of 13 residues. Trimming stripped 2 bases from V and 6 bases from J, with 10 bases between. In DNA form, the CDR3 reads TGTGCCAGCAGCTTAGGTGAGGGGGCTGAAGCTTTCTTT. Protein: CASSLGEGAEAFF. Full variable domain (missing parts from reference TRBV7-3 and TRBJ1-1): GAGVSQTPSNKVTEKGKYVELRCDPISGHTALYWYRQSLGQGPEFLIYFQGTGAADDSGLPNDRFFAVRPEGSVSTLKIQRTERGDSAVYLCASSLGEGAEAFFGQGTRLTVV.

V gene TRBV5-4 combines with J gene TRBJ1-6, with unresolved D. Germline V gene data show CDR1 as SGHNT and CDR2 as YYREEE (reference sequence). CDR3 length: 14 amino acids. Trimming took off 4 bases at V and 8 bases at J, with 13 bases between the two ends. CDR3 in DNA: TGTGCCAGCAGCCCGCGGGAGGGCCATTCACCCCTCCACTTT. Protein product: CASSPREGHSPLHF.

The rearrangement links TRBV6-5 to TRBJ1-5, with TRBD1 matching over 9 bases. CDR3 length: 14 amino acids. V shed 10 bases and J 5 bases; nucleotides not matched to a gene: 9. Germline CDR1 and CDR2: MNHEY and SVGAGI. The CDR3 DNA reads TGTGCCAACCCTCCGGGACAGGGACATCAGCCCCAGCATTTT. This encodes CANPPGQGHQPQHF.

The chain uses TRBV27 and TRBJ2-7; TRBD2 agrees at 7 bases. Unmatched junction bases numbered 9, after V lost 10 bases and J lost 3 bases. Per germline, CDR1 MNHEY and CDR2 SMNVEV (reference sequence). The CDR3 sequence is 13 residues long. CDR3 sequence reads: CATYAGDGYEQYF. The DNA for the CDR3 is TGTGCCACCTACGCGGGGGACGGCTACGAGCAGTACTTC.

The V and J genes are TRBV9 and TRBJ2-1; perhaps TRBD2 as D (6 bases). The CDR3 loop spans 14 amino acids. Germline loops: CDR1 SGDLS, CDR2 YYNGEE. Trimming cost V 4 bases and J 8 bases, with 16 bases left between them. As DNA, the CDR3 is TGTGCCAGCAGCTACGGCGGGGCCCCCCATGAGCAGTTCTTC. Its protein is CASSYGGAPHEQFF. Full variable domain (missing parts from reference TRBV9 and TRBJ2-1): DSGVTQTPKHLITATGQRVTLRCSPRSGDLSVYWYQQSLDQGLQFLIQYYNGEERAKGNILERFSAQQFPDLHSELNLSSLELGDSALYFCASSYGGAPHEQFFGPGTRLTVL.

The CDR3 DNA reads as TGTGCCAGCAGCCCGGCCGGGACTAGCGGGAGCGATGAGCAGTTCTTC. It codes for CASSPAGTSGSDEQFF. V usage is TRBV3-1 (or the pseudogene TRBV3-2) and J usage is TRBJ2-1, with 14 bases identical to TRBD2. V shed 4 bases and J 8 bases; nucleotides not matched to a gene: 7. Germline V gene sequence: CDR1 LGHDT, CDR2 YNNKEL (reference sequence). The CDR3 contains 16 residues.

The rearrangement links TRBV27 to TRBJ1-1, with TRBD1 identical over 7 bases. The V segment lost 1 base and the J segment 1 base; nucleotides outside the gene matches: 3. This CDR3 has 15 amino acids. Germline CDR1 MNHEY, CDR2 SMNVEV (reference sequence). The CDR3 DNA sequence: TGTGCCAGCAGTTTATTTGCAGGGGGGAACACTGAAGCTTTCTTT. Its protein product is CASSLFAGGNTEAFF.

This rearrangement joins TRBV7-9 to TRBJ1-1, with a possible D match to TRBD1 (5 bases). V was pared by 1 base and J by 4 bases, with 13 bases between. Germline V gene sequence: CDR1 SEHNR, CDR2 FQNEAQ (reference sequence). The CDR3 sequence is 15 residues long. In DNA form, the CDR3 reads TGTGCCAGCAGCTTAGGGGACTTCGGTAGCACTGAAGCTTTCTTT. This codes for CASSLGDFGSTEAFF.

V and J are TRBV30 and TRBJ2-7; 8 bases line up with TRBD1. The CDR3 runs to 14 residues. V lost 5 bases and J lost 0; bases outside the gene matches: 6. Germline-derived CDR1 and CDR2 are GTSNPN and SVGIG (reference sequence). CDR3 in DNA: TGTGCCTGGGGGGACAGGATCTTCTCCTACGAGCAGTACTTC. It translates to CAWGDRIFSYEQYF.

This clone has more than one count but fewer than ten. The chain has TRBV2 and TRBJ1-5, with 7 bases lining up with TRBD1. Germline V CDR1 and CDR2: SNHLY, FYNNEI. This CDR3 region has 16 residues. Trimming removed 5 bases from V and 2 bases from J; junction bases left unmatched: 9. As DNA, the CDR3 is TGTGCCAGCAGTAGGCCAGGGGGTAGGGGCAATCAGCCCCAGCATTTT. It translates to CASSRPGGRGNQPQHF. The whole variable domain, remainder taken from reference TRBV2 and TRBJ1-5, is EPEVTQTPSHQVTQMGQEVILRCVPISNHLYFYWYRQILGQKVEFLVSFYNNEISEKSEIFDDQFSVERPDGSNFTLKIRSTKLEDSAMYFCASSRPGGRGNQPQHFGDGTRLSIL.

The rearrangement joins TRBV19 to TRBJ2-1; 8 nucleotides line up with TRBD2. Trimming removed 3 bases from V and 9 bases from J; junction bases left unmatched: 10. In germline, CDR1 is LNHDA, CDR2 SQIVND (reference sequence). The CDR3 sequence is 15 residues long. The CDR3 here is CASSMRSGRRVEQFF. The CDR3 bases are TGTGCCAGTAGTATGAGGAGCGGGAGAAGGGTTGAGCAGTTCTTC.

The rearrangement uses TRBV9 and TRBJ2-3; 10 positions agree with TRBD2. V lost 1 base, J lost 4 bases, and 6 bases stayed unmatched. In germline, CDR1 is SGDLS, CDR2 YYNGEE. This CDR3 is built from 16 residues. CDR3 amino acids: CASSVKAGGRADTQYF. Here the CDR3 DNA reads TGTGCCAGCAGCGTAAAAGCGGGAGGGCGGGCAGATACGCAGTATTTT.